The sample holds a few counts of the clone carrying this T cell receptor (beta chain). Its antigen is unidentified. Germline CDR1 reads ENHRY; CDR2 reads SYGVKD. CDR3 length: 11 residues. J gave up 7 bases and V 9 bases, and 1 base lay outside the gene matches. This specimen belongs to a study of post-analysis software for immune sequencing data. Tagging with unique molecular identifiers was a feature of the TCR beta cDNA libraries. TCRdb reprocessed the PCR reads with MiXCR, giving one entry per CDR3 protein. The sample lists around 700,000 distinct CDR3 sequences; more than 50% were seen once. Overall study results and limits: Compared with controls, patients showed significantly lower normalized Chao1 diversity. A few TRBV segments (TRBV5-6, TRBV5-1 and TRBV20-1 among them) occurred more frequently in patients than in controls.

This TCR was sampled from a girl aged 2 to 10 with multiple sclerosis. Sequenced input: blood. The chain uses TRBV10-3 and TRBJ2-5; TRBD2 matches at 11 bases. For the CDR3, the DNA is TGTGCCATAGGGACTAGCGGGACCCAGTACTTC. This gives the protein CAIGTSGTQYF.